One and the same sample provided the 29 T cell receptor beta chains below, sequenced in a study of shared clonotypes between healthy human individuals. The data were produced by immunoSEQ multiplex PCR, yet TCRdb's version contains in-frame clones alone and is incomplete. Among around 1.5 million clones listed, roughly 98% were seen once. The material sequenced was naive CD4+ T cells sorted from blood. Subset given: CD45RA+ positively selected. The receptor set was obtained from a man under 40 in good health.

V is TRBV7-3 and J is TRBJ2-7; 7 bases are a match to TRBD2. V was pared by 5 bases and J by 2 bases, with 9 bases of the junction left unmatched. CDR1 is SGHTA and CDR2 is FQGTGA in the germline V gene. This CDR3 has 15 residues. Here the CDR3 reads CASSISSGLAYEQYF. The CDR3 bases are TGTGCCAGCAGCATATCTAGCGGTTTAGCCTACGAGCAGTACTTC.

The chain combines TRBV4-1 with TRBJ2-7; TRBD2 matches 9 bases. The length of the CDR3 is 18 residues. Germline V gives CDR1 MGHRA, CDR2 YSYEKL. J lost 2 bases, V lost 3 bases, and 14 bases had no gene match. The CDR3 nucleotides read TGCGCCAGCAGCCACATATCTTTGACTAGCGGTAAACCCTACGAGCAGTACTTC. This codes for CASSHISLTSGKPYEQYF.

The chain is built from TRBV5-1 and TRBJ2-4; 8 positions agree with TRBD1. Germline CDR1 SGHRS, CDR2 YFSETQ. Trimming at V came to 2 bases and at J to 3 bases, leaving 13 bases not matched to a gene. The CDR3 consists of 18 residues. The CDR3 DNA sequence: TGCGCCAGCAGCTTTAGGACAGGGCCGGACGTAGGCAAAAACATTCAGTACTTC. It specifies CASSFRTGPDVGKNIQYF.

The chain links TRBV18 to TRBJ1-3; D not certain. Germline assignment: CDR1 KGHSH and CDR2 LQKENI. V dropped 2 bases and J dropped 0 bases, with 8 bases sitting between them. The CDR3 length is 15 residues. The CDR3 loop reads CASSPGPASGNTIYF. CDR3 in DNA: TGTGCCAGCTCACCAGGCCCAGCCTCTGGAAACACCATATATTTT. Full variable domain (remainder filled in from reference TRBV18 and TRBJ1-3): NAGVMQNPRHLVRRRGQEARLRCSPMKGHSHVYWYRQLPEEGLKFMVYLQKENIIDESGMPKERFSAEFPKEGPSILRIQQVVRGDSAAYFCASSPGPASGNTIYFGEGSWLTVV.

The V and J genes are TRBV29-1 and TRBJ2-3; no reliable D call. V lost 4 bases to trimming and J lost 2 bases, with 7 bases between them. Per germline, CDR1 SQVTM and CDR2 ANQGSEA. The CDR3 is 12 amino acids. CDR3 DNA: TGCAGCGTTGGATCGGCCACAGATACGCAGTATTTT. Amino acid sequence: CSVGSATDTQYF.

A remark on this clone: This sample also contains other DNA sequences that code for the same CDR3. The CDR3 DNA reads TGTGCCAGCAGTGCCGGGACAGCGAACACCGGGGAGCTGTTTTTT. Translation gives CASSAGTANTGELFF. The rearrangement joins TRBV2 to TRBJ2-2, with 7 bases that match TRBD1. CDR3 length equals 15 residues. Unmatched junction bases numbered 2, after V lost 4 bases and J lost 0 bases. Germline V gene sequence: CDR1 SNHLY, CDR2 FYNNEI.

This clone is a singleton in its sample. The gene calls are TRBV4-1 and TRBJ2-5, with 12 positions matching TRBD2. Germline-derived CDR1 and CDR2 are MGHRA and YSYEKL. The CDR3 is made up of 21 amino acids. V dropped 0 bases and J dropped 4; count of bases not matched to a gene: 18. For the CDR3, the DNA is TGCGCCAGCAGCCAAGAAGAGCGAAGGGCCCTACTAGCGGGAGGTGGAGAGACCCAGTACTTC. Translated, it gives CASSQEERRALLAGGGETQYF.

As concerns this clone: Other DNA sequences in this specimen translate into the identical CDR3. The V call is TRBV2, the J call TRBJ2-5, with no clear D. The CDR3 has 11 amino acids. Trimming stripped 4 bases from V and 5 bases from J, with 5 bases between. Germline CDR1 and CDR2: SNHLY and FYNNEI. The CDR3 loop is CASSASETQYF. CDR3 sequence (DNA): TGTGCCAGCAGTGCCTCCGAGACCCAGTACTTC. Variable domain in full (rest from reference TRBV2 and TRBJ2-5): EPEVTQTPSHQVTQMGQEVILRCVPISNHLYFYWYRQILGQKVEFLVSFYNNEISEKSEIFDDQFSVERPDGSNFTLKIRSTKLEDSAMYFCASSASETQYFGPGTRLLVL.

The chain joins TRBV29-1 to TRBJ2-3; D may be TRBD1 or TRBD2 (5 bases each). The CDR3 is 13 residues long. The germline V gene has CDR1 SQVTM and CDR2 ANQGSEA. Trimming cost V 7 bases and J 2 bases, with 13 bases left between them. CDR3 sequence (DNA): TGCAGCGCAGACCGGGACCCCACAGATACGCAGTATTTT. Its translation is CSADRDPTDTQYF.

The chain has TRBV28 and TRBJ2-7; D is unclear. The CDR3 extends over 12 amino acids. V lost 3 bases to trimming and J lost 2 bases, with 5 bases between them. CDR1 and CDR2 from the germline V gene are MDHEN and SYDVKM. The DNA for the CDR3 is TGTGCCAGCAGTTTCACACCCTACGAGCAGTACTTC. Translation gives CASSFTPYEQYF.

The DNA for the CDR3 is TGTGCCAGCAGCCCAACCAGAGAGACCCAGTACTTC. This sequence encodes CASSPTRETQYF. V gene TRBV5-8 combines with J gene TRBJ2-5; D gene ambiguous. The CDR3 totals 12 residues. Trimming pared 4 bases from V and 4 bases from J, leaving 8 bases between. Germline assignment: CDR1 SGHTS and CDR2 YDEGEE.

The chain combines TRBV7-9 with TRBJ2-1; 9 nucleotides align to TRBD2. The CDR3 length is 16 residues. Germline trimming cut 1 base from V and 3 bases from J; bases unmatched to any gene: 4. Germline lookup yields CDR1 SEHNR and CDR2 FQNEAQ (reference sequence). This chain's CDR3 is CASSLGLAGNYNEQFF. The CDR3 nucleotides are TGTGCCAGCAGCTTAGGCCTAGCGGGAAACTACAATGAGCAGTTCTTC.

The rearrangement uses TRBV6-1 and TRBJ2-3, with 7 bases matching TRBD1. J was trimmed by 4 bases and V by 2 bases; bases with no gene match: 9. Germline V gives CDR1 MNHNS, CDR2 SASEGT. The CDR3 contains 16 residues. The CDR3 DNA reads TGTGCCAGCAGTGAACGCGACAGGGTGTTCGCAGATACGCAGTATTTT. This sequence encodes CASSERDRVFADTQYF.

This chain joins TRBV18 and TRBJ2-7, with D possibly TRBD2 on 6 matching bases. This CDR3 has 16 residues. Germline CDR1 is KGHSH and CDR2 is LQKENI. The ends were cut back, 5 bases at V and 0 bases at J, with 17 bases in the middle. The CDR3 loop reads CASSEYSGGASYEQYF. CDR3 sequence (DNA): TGTGCCAGCTCAGAATATAGCGGAGGGGCCTCCTACGAGCAGTACTTC.

The rearrangement links TRBV18 to TRBJ2-7; D call uncertain. The V end lost 1 base, the J end lost 6 bases, and 13 bases lay between the germline ends. Germline lookup yields CDR1 KGHSH and CDR2 LQKENI. The CDR3 is 14 amino acids. The CDR3 sequence: CASSPLPPWGEQYF. The CDR3 nucleotides are TGTGCCAGCTCACCACTTCCCCCCTGGGGCGAGCAGTACTTC.

The chain uses TRBV29-1 and TRBJ2-5; no definite D call. The CDR3 contains 15 residues. The V and J ends lost 3 bases and 4 bases respectively, with 18 bases between them. The germline V gene has CDR1 SQVTM and CDR2 ANQGSEA. CDR3 region: CSVDDPVHTRETQYF. Here the CDR3 DNA reads TGCAGCGTTGATGACCCGGTGCACACCCGAGAGACCCAGTACTTC.

The CDR3, as DNA: TGTGCCAGTCATCTGGGGGCTCGGGGCTATGGCTACACCTTC. It translates to CASHLGARGYGYTF. The V and J genes are TRBV5-5 and TRBJ1-2, with a weak D call TRBD1 (6 bases). Germline CDR1 reads SGHKS; CDR2 reads YYEKEE (reference sequence). V gave up 8 bases and J gave up 4 bases, with 18 bases separating them. The CDR3 consists of 14 residues.

V gene TRBV7-9 combines with J gene TRBJ2-2; D is perhaps TRBD1 (6 bases). The CDR3 sequence is 13 residues long. The V gene lost 6 bases and the J gene lost 5 bases, with 10 bases spanning the gap. Germline CDR1 and CDR2: SEHNR and FQNEAQ (reference sequence). Here the CDR3 reads CASRYTGTGELFF. CDR3 in DNA: TGTGCCAGCAGGTATACAGGGACCGGGGAGCTGTTTTTT.

This rearrangement joins TRBV28 to TRBJ2-7; 7 bases agree with TRBD1. The trim removed 8 bases at V and 2 bases at J, leaving 9 bases unmatched. The CDR3 is 14 residues long. Germline V gene lookup returns CDR1 MDHEN and CDR2 SYDVKM. The CDR3 DNA reads TGTGCCAGCGCCAGCCCAGGGGGAACCTACGAGCAGTACTTC. Its protein is CASASPGGTYEQYF.

The chain uses TRBV11-2 and TRBJ2-5, with 10 bases matching TRBD2. Germline V gene sequence: CDR1 SGHAT, CDR2 FQNNGV. V dropped 4 bases and J dropped 2; count of bases not matched to a gene: 16. The length of the CDR3 is 19 residues. The CDR3 DNA reads TGTGCCAGCAGCTCCACGCTAGCGGGAGAGGCAGGGGGGCAAGAGACCCAGTACTTC. Protein product: CASSSTLAGEAGGQETQYF.

This sequence joins TRBV11-2 and TRBJ1-4; the match to TRBD1 covers 8 bases. CDR3 length: 15 amino acids. Germline V lookup: CDR1 SGHAT, CDR2 FQNNGV. After removal of 5 bases from V and 8 bases from J, the junction contained 10 bases not matched to a gene. CDR3 in DNA: TGTGCCAGCAGCGAAACCGGCGCAGGGGGCGAAAAACTGTTTTTT. This translates into CASSETGAGGEKLFF.

V is TRBV7-6 and J is TRBJ2-2; D gene unclear. V shed 0 bases and J shed 4 bases, with 6 bases lying between them. Germline V lookup: CDR1 SGHVS, CDR2 FNYEAQ. This CDR3 is built from 14 residues. The CDR3, as DNA: TGTGCCAGCAGCTTAGCGCCTAGCACCGGGGAGCTGTTTTTT. Amino acids: CASSLAPSTGELFF.

V is TRBV11-2 and J is TRBJ1-1; possible D gene TRBD1, 5 bases. The V gene's germline CDR1 is SGHAT and CDR2 FQNNGV. The germline V and J ends were trimmed by 2 bases and 4 bases, with 14 bases remaining between them. The CDR3 has 15 residues. DNA of the CDR3: TGTGCCAGCAGCTTATTTCCAGGGTATGGCACTGAAGCTTTCTTT. It specifies CASSLFPGYGTEAFF.

J is TRBJ2-7 and V is TRBV7-8; 7 positions agree with TRBD1. This CDR3 comprises 17 residues. Trimming at V came to 1 base and at J to 2 bases, leaving 11 bases not matched to a gene. Germline loops: CDR1 SGHVS, CDR2 FQNEAQ. The CDR3 region has the DNA TGTGCCAGCAGCTTAGAAGACAGGGCTCGTGCGACCTACGAGCAGTACTTC. Protein: CASSLEDRARATYEQYF.

V and J are TRBV9 and TRBJ1-5, with D possibly TRBD1 on 6 matching bases. Trimming removed 4 bases from V and 3 bases from J, with 14 bases in between. Germline CDR1 SGDLS, CDR2 YYNGEE. The CDR3 length is 15 residues. The CDR3 bases are TGTGCCAGCAGCCTTGGGGCAGGGGACAATCAGCCCCAGCATTTT. Translated, it gives CASSLGAGDNQPQHF.

This chain links TRBV5-1 with TRBJ2-7; unclear D gene. The CDR3 runs to 13 residues. From germline, CDR1 is SGHRS and CDR2 YFSETQ. V lost 1 base to trimming and J lost 6 bases, with 11 bases between them. CDR3 in DNA: TGCGCCAGCAGCTTGAACAGTCGGTTCGAGCAGTACTTC. Translating gives CASSLNSRFEQYF.

The chain has TRBV19 and TRBJ2-1, with no clear D. This CDR3 is 12 amino acids long. The germline V and J ends were trimmed by 5 bases and 9 bases, with 11 bases remaining between them. The germline gives CDR1 LNHDA, CDR2 SQIVND (reference sequence). The CDR3 region has the DNA TGTGCCAGTAGTCCCACTGGCGGTGAGCAGTTCTTC. Translated, it gives CASSPTGGEQFF. Full variable domain (rest looked up from reference TRBV19 and TRBJ2-1): DGGITQSPKYLFRKEGQNVTLSCEQNLNHDAMYWYRQDPGQGLRLIYYSQIVNDFQKGDIAEGYSVSREKKESFPLTVTSAQKNPTAFYLCASSPTGGEQFFGPGTRLTVL.

The chain has TRBV5-1 and TRBJ2-7; D unresolved. The CDR3 totals 14 residues. Germline V gene data show CDR1 as SGHRS and CDR2 as YFSETQ. V was cut by 0 bases and J by 2 bases, with 9 bases left in between. CDR3: CASSLEATTYEQYF. The CDR3 coding sequence is TGCGCCAGCAGCTTGGAGGCTACCACCTACGAGCAGTACTTC.

The V and J genes are TRBV19 and TRBJ2-7; the D gene could be TRBD1 or TRBD2 (7 bases each). The CDR3 has 15 amino acids. CDR1 and CDR2 (germline): LNHDA, SQIVND (reference sequence). Trimming shortened V by 5 bases and J by 7 bases, and 21 bases separated the two germline ends. The CDR3 sequence is CASSPLGEGAREQYF. The CDR3 nucleotides read TGTGCCAGTAGTCCCTTAGGGGAGGGGGCGAGGGAGCAGTACTTC.